A selection of T cell receptor beta chains follows, all from one sample in a study of T-cell reconstitution after alpha-beta-depleted transplantation in children. TCRdb passed the PCR reads through MiXCR, listing each CDR3 protein once. The sample includes around 420,000 distinct CDR3 sequences, about 16% of them seen just once. Sample: PBMCs, mostly from graft donor cells, taken 360 days after TCRalphabeta/CD19-depleted stem cell transplant. The receptors were gathered from a boy under two years old who had a stem cell transplant for Wiskott-Aldrich syndrome, so the T cells may come from the graft donor. Each CDR3 is given with its conserved first and last residue. Each record gives: J gene, D gene, V gene, clone size, CDR3 DNA, CDR3 protein. A D gene is named only where the DNA matches it firmly. Rows may omit the clone size; those that give it use once, few, many or a size class.

>TRBJ2-3|NA|TRBV29-1|many
TGCAGCGTTCAAAGGGTCCGCACAGATACGCAGTATTTT
CSVQRVRTDTQYF
>TRBJ2-5|NA|TRBV7-9|few
TGTGCCAGCAGCTTAGGAATAGGGGAGACCCAGTACTTC
CASSLGIGETQYF
>TRBJ1-5|NA|TRBV25-1|few
TGTGCCAGCACCCAGCAGAATCGAAATCAGCCCCAGCATTTT
CASTQQNRNQPQHF
>TRBJ2-2|NA|TRBV20-1|few
TGCAGTGCTAGGAAAGACAGGGACTACACCGGGGAGCTGTTTTTT
CSARKDRDYTGELFF
>TRBJ2-2|NA|TRBV2|few
TGTGCCAGCAGTGTTAGGCAGCCAAACACCGGGGAGCTGTTTTTT
CASSVRQPNTGELFF
>TRBJ2-7|TRBD2|TRBV7-8|few
TGTGCCAGCAGCTTAGGACTAGCGGGGGGACGCTACGAGCAGTACTTC
CASSLGLAGGRYEQYF
>TRBJ2-2|TRBD1|TRBV5-1|few
TGCGCCAGCAGCTTAAGGGGACAGCCCGGGGAGCTGTTTTTT
CASSLRGQPGELFF
>TRBJ1-2|TRBD1|TRBV15|many
TGTGCCACCAGCAGAGATCCCCTGACAGGGCCTGGCTACACCTTC
CATSRDPLTGPGYTF
>TRBJ2-1|NA|TRBV5-1|NA
TGCGCCAGCAGCTTAGACGGTAGGGTTCGATCCTACAATGAGCAGTTCTTC
CASSLDGRVRSYNEQFF
>TRBJ2-3|TRBD2|TRBV20-1|NA
TGCAGTGCTAGATCCGGGACTAGGATAGATACGCAGTATTTT
CSARSGTRIDTQYF
>TRBJ2-1|TRBD2|TRBV5-1|few
TGCGCCAGCACGGGCGGGAGCTCCTACAATGAGCAGTTCTTC
CASTGGSSYNEQFF
>TRBJ1-1|TRBD1|TRBV5-1|many
TGCGCCAGCAGCTTGGGAGGGACAGCGAACACTGAAGCTTTCTTT
CASSLGGTANTEAFF
>TRBJ1-5|NA|TRBV12-3/TRBV12-4|many
TGTGCCAGCAGTTATTGGGGGTTAGGTCAGCCCCAGCATTTT
CASSYWGLGQPQHF
>TRBJ2-7|NA|TRBV15|once
TGTGCCACCAGCAGAGATGTCCTAAACACCTACGAGCAGTACTTC
CATSRDVLNTYEQYF
>TRBJ2-7|TRBD2|TRBV20-1|NA
TGCAGTGTTAGACGGACTAGCGGGGTTCGCTCCTACGAGCAGTACTTC
CSVRRTSGVRSYEQYF
>TRBJ2-3|TRBD1|TRBV11-2|many
TGTGCCAGCAGCTTCACAGGGGGCAGAGGAGATACGCAGTATTTT
CASSFTGGRGDTQYF
>TRBJ2-3|TRBD1|TRBV5-1|few
TGCGCCAGCAGCGGACAGGGATTTCCGGATACGCAGTATTTT
CASSGQGFPDTQYF
>TRBJ2-1|NA|TRBV5-1|NA
TGCGCCAGCAGCTTGGAGGAGAGGTCCTACAATGAGCAGTTCTTC
CASSLEERSYNEQFF
>TRBJ1-1|NA|TRBV29-1|few
TGCAGCGTTGAACGGAGTCCGAACACTGAAGCTTTCTTT
CSVERSPNTEAFF
>TRBJ1-1|NA|TRBV5-4|few
TGTGCCAGCAGCTTGGGAACACAGGGAGTATGGGTATGGAACACTGAAGCTTTCTTT
CASSLGTQGVWVWNTEAFF
>TRBJ2-4|NA|TRBV4-1|few
TGCGCCAGCAGCCATCTGACAGCCAAAAACATTCAGTACTTC
CASSHLTAKNIQYF
>TRBJ2-1|NA|TRBV28|few
TGTGCCAGCAGTTTGAGACTCCTCAGGGAGCAGTTCTTC
CASSLRLLREQFF
>TRBJ2-7|TRBD2|TRBV5-1|few
TGCGCCAGCAGCTTGTTGCTAGATTCGGGAGGCGAGCAGTACTTC
CASSLLLDSGGEQYF
>TRBJ2-7|NA|TRBV12-3/TRBV12-4|few
TGTGCCAGCAGTTTAGGGGGGGGGCCGAGGCCCTTC
CASSLGGGPRPF
>TRBJ2-7|TRBD2|TRBV4-3|few
TGCGCCAGCAGCCAACGGGTGCCGGGACTAGCGGGAGTAGACGGCTACGAGCAGTACTTC
CASSQRVPGLAGVDGYEQYF
>TRBJ2-6|TRBD2|TRBV5-1|few
TGCGCCAGCAGCTTAACTAGCGGGACTTCTTACTCTGGGGCCAACGTCCTGACTTTC
CASSLTSGTSYSGANVLTF
>TRBJ2-2|TRBD2|TRBV19|NA
TGTGCTAGTAGGGCTAGCGGGAACACCGGGGAGCTGTTTTTT
CASRASGNTGELFF
>TRBJ2-7|TRBD1|TRBV20-1|NA
TGCAGTGCTAGAGCGACAGGGAACTACGAGCAGTACTTC
CSARATGNYEQYF
>TRBJ2-4|NA|TRBV5-1|NA
TGCGCCAGCAGCCGCAATTTCGGAGGTGGGGAAAACATTCAGTACTTC
CASSRNFGGGENIQYF
>TRBJ2-1|NA|TRBV24-1|NA
TGTGCCACCAGTGATGCAGGGAGGCCTGAGCAGTTCTTC
CATSDAGRPEQFF
>TRBJ2-1|TRBD2|TRBV20-1|few
TGCAGTGCTAGTCGGACTAGCGATTCCAATGAGCAGTTCTTC
CSASRTSDSNEQFF
>TRBJ2-6|NA|TRBV29-1|once
TGCAGCGTTGAAATGCACCCCTCTGGGGCCAACGTCCTGACTTTC
CSVEMHPSGANVLTF
>TRBJ2-7|TRBD2|TRBV7-2|once
TGTGCCAGCAGCTTAGGGGGACTAGCGGGGGTCGAGCAGTACTTC
CASSLGGLAGVEQYF
>TRBJ2-1|NA|TRBV7-6|few
TGTGCCAGCAGCCGACAGGAGCGGGGAAGAGAGCAGTTCTTC
CASSRQERGREQFF
>TRBJ2-1|TRBD1|TRBV29-1|NA
TGCAGCGTTGAAGACGCACAGGGGAGCTCCTACAATGAGCAGTTCTTC
CSVEDAQGSSYNEQFF
>TRBJ2-2|NA|TRBV14|NA
TGTGCCAGCAGTCGGAGGGTCAACACCGGGGAGCTGTTTTTT
CASSRRVNTGELFF
>TRBJ2-2|NA|TRBV5-1|NA
TGCGCCAGCAGCGGTGCCTCGAACACCGGGGAGCTGTTTTTT
CASSGASNTGELFF
>TRBJ2-3|NA|TRBV24-1|few
TGTGCCACCAGTGATTTGCCGTTCACAGATACGCAGTATTTT
CATSDLPFTDTQYF
>TRBJ2-7|NA|TRBV27|few
TGTGCCAGCAGTTTAGGGGCAGGGGCCATCTACGAGCAGTACTTC
CASSLGAGAIYEQYF
>TRBJ2-5|TRBD2|TRBV5-4|few
TGTGCCAGCAGCTTGCCTAGCGGGGGAGCCGAGTACTTC
CASSLPSGGAEYF
>TRBJ2-3|NA|TRBV5-1|NA
TGCGCCAGCAGCTTGCACTGGACAGATACGCAGTATTTT
CASSLHWTDTQYF
>TRBJ1-1|NA|TRBV29-1|many
TGCAGCGTTGAAGAATGGGAGGGTAACACTGAAGCTTTCTTT
CSVEEWEGNTEAFF
>TRBJ2-7|TRBD2|TRBV15|few
TGTGCCACCAGCAGAGTGGGCGCCCAGGGACTATACGAGCAGTACTTC
CATSRVGAQGLYEQYF
>TRBJ2-1|NA|TRBV9|few
TGTGCCAGCAGCCCCCGCCTGGGACAAGGAACTAGGACTGAGCAGTTCTTC
CASSPRLGQGTRTEQFF
>TRBJ2-4|NA|TRBV7-9|few
TGTGCCAGCAGACCCGACGGCCTAGCCAAAAACATTCAGTACTTC
CASRPDGLAKNIQYF